The 28 T cell receptor beta chains in this list originate from one sample, sequenced in a study of cytomegalovirus exposure and HLA in healthy donors. PCR was performed using 60 Vbeta and 13 Jbeta primers. Only in-frame clones appear in the TCRdb table, and some are missing; sequencing was by immunoSEQ multiplex PCR. The table lists about 200,000 clones, almost 85% of them singletons. The sequenced sample consisted of PBMCs. The source is a woman in her forties or fifties in good health and CMV-seronegative.

The chain carries TRBV28 and TRBJ2-5; the match to TRBD1 covers 7 bases. The junction had 6 bases not matched to a gene; V was cut back by 6 bases and J by 5 bases. The CDR3 is 13 residues long. Germline assignment: CDR1 MDHEN and CDR2 SYDVKM. CDR3 bases: TGTGCCAGCAGCATGAGGGGGCCGGAGACCCAGTACTTC. This sequence encodes CASSMRGPETQYF.

This chain joins TRBV6-1 and TRBJ1-1; D not certain. The CDR3 runs 14 residues. The V end was cut by 5 bases, the J end by 0 bases, with 10 bases between. CDR1 is MNHNS and CDR2 is SASEGT in the germline V gene. The chain's CDR3 is CASSSGGMNTEAFF. The DNA for the CDR3 is TGTGCCAGCAGTTCGGGTGGTATGAACACTGAAGCTTTCTTT.

The chain joins TRBV27 to TRBJ2-7, with 7 bases that match TRBD1. This CDR3 contains 13 residues. After removal of 5 bases from V and 3 bases from J, the junction contained 4 bases not matched to a gene. Looked up from germline, CDR1 is MNHEY and CDR2 is SMNVEV (reference sequence). CDR3 loop: CASSEGQHYEQYF. CDR3 nucleotide sequence: TGTGCCAGCAGTGAGGGACAGCACTACGAGCAGTACTTC.

J is TRBJ2-5 and V is TRBV28, with 10 bases aligning to TRBD1. Germline CDR1 and CDR2: MDHEN and SYDVKM. After removal of 5 bases from V and 5 bases from J, the junction contained 8 bases not matched to a gene. This CDR3 is 15 amino acids long. Here the CDR3 reads CASSPLTGGEETQYF. The CDR3 nucleotides read TGTGCCAGCAGTCCATTGACAGGGGGCGAGGAGACCCAGTACTTC.

The chain links TRBV4-2 to TRBJ1-2; no definite D call. Germline V gene data show CDR1 as LGHNA and CDR2 as YNFKEQ. Trimming shortened V by 4 bases and J by 3 bases, and 15 bases separated the two germline ends. CDR3 size: 15 residues. DNA for the CDR3: TGTGCCAGCAGCCCGTCGGAGGGAAGAGACTATGGCTACACCTTC. This codes for CASSPSEGRDYGYTF.

The chain is built from TRBV7-9 and TRBJ2-3; 13 positions match TRBD2. V was clipped by 2 bases and J by 5 bases; unmatched bases: 7. Germline V gives CDR1 SEHNR, CDR2 FQNEAQ (reference sequence). This CDR3 has 17 residues. The CDR3 loop is CASSLLGTSGTVDTQYF. DNA of the CDR3: TGTGCCAGCAGCTTACTCGGGACTAGCGGGACGGTAGATACGCAGTATTTT.

The V gene is TRBV28, the J gene TRBJ2-3; D possibly corresponds to TRBD2 (6 bases). The V end lost 10 bases, the J end lost 0 bases, and 17 bases lay between the germline ends. This CDR3 comprises 15 residues. Germline lookup yields CDR1 MDHEN and CDR2 SYDVKM. DNA of the CDR3: TGTGCCACCCTAGGATGGGGGGTTAGCACAGATACGCAGTATTTT. This sequence encodes CATLGWGVSTDTQYF. The whole variable domain, remainder taken from reference TRBV28 and TRBJ2-3, is DVKVTQSSRYLVKRTGEKVFLECVQDMDHENMFWYRQDPGLGLRLIYFSYDVKMKEKGDIPEGYSVSREKKERFSLILESASTNQTSMYLCATLGWGVSTDTQYFGPGTRLTVL.

The V and J genes are TRBV28 and TRBJ2-7; 8 bases line up with TRBD1. With 5 bases clipped from V and 2 bases from J, the junction kept 5 bases outside the gene matches. There are 14 residues in the CDR3. Germline CDR1 reads MDHEN; CDR2 reads SYDVKM. The CDR3 nucleotides are TGTGCCAGCAGTCCAGGGGGCTCCCCCTACGAGCAGTACTTC. Encoded protein: CASSPGGSPYEQYF.

The chain carries TRBV30 and TRBJ1-1; unclear D gene. The CDR3 runs to 12 residues. Germline assignment: CDR1 GTSNPN and CDR2 SVGIG (reference sequence). Trimming took 0 bases from V and 2 from J, leaving 4 bases between them. The CDR3 bases are TGTGCCTGGAGTGTTAGTAACACTGAAGCTTTCTTT. Amino acids: CAWSVSNTEAFF.

The J gene is TRBJ1-2, the V gene TRBV5-6; D gene uncertain. CDR1 and CDR2 (germline): SGHDT, YYEEEE. Trimming shortened V by 1 base and J by 4 bases, and 14 bases separated the two germline ends. This CDR3 contains 15 residues. The CDR3 loop is CASSLLLEALYGYTF. CDR3 DNA: TGTGCCAGCAGCTTGTTACTTGAGGCTCTCTATGGCTACACCTTC. Full variable domain (outside the CDR3, taken from reference TRBV5-6 and TRBJ1-2): DAGVTQSPTHLIKTRGQQVTLRCSPKSGHDTVSWYQQALGQGPQFIFQYYEEEERQRGNFPDRFSGHQFPNYSSELNVNALLLGDSALYLCASSLLLEALYGYTFGSGTRLTVV.

The chain is built from TRBV7-9 and TRBJ2-5, with a possible D match to TRBD1 (6 bases). The CDR3 contains 14 residues. V was cut by 4 bases and J by 1 base, with 10 bases left in between. Germline V gives CDR1 SEHNR, CDR2 FQNEAQ (reference sequence). The CDR3 DNA is TGTGCCAGCAGCTCCACAGGGATCCAAGAGACCCAGTACTTC. Its translation: CASSSTGIQETQYF.

The chain carries TRBV6-5 and TRBJ2-7; weak D call: TRBD1 (6 bases). Trimming removed 2 bases at V and 7 bases at J, with 15 bases between. Germline loops: CDR1 MNHEY, CDR2 SVGAGI. The CDR3 has 14 amino acids. In nucleotides, the CDR3 is TGTGCCAGCAGTTACAGGACAGTCGGAACAGAGCAGTACTTC. This translates into CASSYRTVGTEQYF.

The chain couples TRBV28 to TRBJ1-2; D not certain. Germline values: CDR1 MDHEN, CDR2 SYDVKM. V was trimmed by 5 bases and J by 10 bases, leaving 23 bases between them. The CDR3 totals 15 residues. CDR3 nucleotides: TGTGCCAGCAGTCCCCTGGAGGGTGGCTTGGTAGCCTACACCTTC. It is translated as CASSPLEGGLVAYTF.

This chain links TRBV4-3 with TRBJ2-7, with 8 bases aligning to TRBD1. V lost 0 bases and J lost 3; bases outside the gene matches: 1. Germline-derived CDR1 and CDR2 are LGHNA and YSLEER. The CDR3 is made up of 14 amino acids. This chain's CDR3 is CASSQDRGLYEQYF. In DNA, the CDR3 is TGCGCCAGCAGCCAAGACAGGGGGCTCTACGAGCAGTACTTC.

This chain connects TRBV7-9 to TRBJ2-1; TRBD2 matches 7 bases. CDR1 and CDR2 (germline): SEHNR, FQNEAQ (reference sequence). This CDR3 is built from 18 residues. Unmatched junction bases numbered 17, after V lost 3 bases and J lost 6 bases. The CDR3 DNA reads TGTGCCAGCAGCTTCCGACGGCCGGGCGGGAGTGACGGCAATGAGCAGTTCTTC. Its translation: CASSFRRPGGSDGNEQFF.

This sequence joins TRBV9 and TRBJ2-3; 9 nucleotides align to TRBD2. From germline, CDR1 is SGDLS and CDR2 YYNGEE. V shed 1 base and J 4 bases; nucleotides not matched to a gene: 4. CDR3 length: 15 residues. The CDR3 bases are TGTGCCAGCAGCGTACAGGGCGGGAGGGCAGATACGCAGTATTTT. Its protein is CASSVQGGRADTQYF.

This clone was seen a single time. V usage is TRBV5-1 and J usage is TRBJ2-3; D perhaps matches TRBD2 (6 bases). The CDR3 runs to 14 residues. With 0 bases removed from V and 6 bases from J, the gap between germline ends came to 11 bases. Germline CDR1 and CDR2: SGHRS and YFSETQ. CDR3 region: CASSLAGGPDTQYF. CDR3 nucleotides: TGCGCCAGCAGCTTGGCTGGAGGGCCGGATACGCAGTATTTT.

The V call is TRBV2, the J call TRBJ2-3, with D tentatively TRBD1 (5 bases). The germline CDR1 and CDR2 sequences are SNHLY and FYNNEI. Between the trimmed V and J ends, which lost 3 bases and 2 bases, there was a span of 9 bases. The CDR3 totals 14 residues. The chain's CDR3 is CASSEGPTTDTQYF. The CDR3 DNA follows: TGTGCCAGCAGTGAGGGGCCCACCACAGATACGCAGTATTTT.

V gene TRBV2 combines with J gene TRBJ2-5; possible D gene TRBD1, 5 bases. V gave up 5 bases and J gave up 5 bases, with 12 bases separating them. The CDR3 is made up of 13 amino acids. Per the germline V gene, CDR1 is SNHLY and CDR2 is FYNNEI. The CDR3 region has the DNA TGTGCCAGCAGTCCCCAGGGTCCCGAGACCCAGTACTTC. It encodes CASSPQGPETQYF.

The chain links TRBV9 to TRBJ2-7; no firm D call. CDR1 and CDR2 (germline): SGDLS, YYNGEE. The CDR3 runs 16 residues. V was cut by 0 bases and J by 0 bases, with 13 bases left in between. The CDR3 loop reads CASSVAGSLSSYEQYF. The DNA for the CDR3 is TGTGCCAGCAGCGTAGCGGGTAGCCTCAGCTCCTACGAGCAGTACTTC. Supplemented by reference TRBV9 and TRBJ2-7, the full variable domain reads DSGVTQTPKHLITATGQRVTLRCSPRSGDLSVYWYQQSLDQGLQFLIQYYNGEERAKGNILERFSAQQFPDLHSELNLSSLELGDSALYFCASSVAGSLSSYEQYFGPGTRLTVT.

In its sample, this clone was seen a few times. The V gene is TRBV7-8, the J gene TRBJ2-7, with 8 bases that match TRBD1. The germline gives CDR1 SGHVS, CDR2 FQNEAQ. The CDR3 contains 13 residues. Trimming took 4 bases from V and 6 from J; bases not matched to a gene: 5. CDR3 sequence reads: CASSSDREGEQYF. The CDR3 DNA reads TGTGCCAGCAGCTCGGACAGGGAAGGCGAGCAGTACTTC.

The chain carries TRBV5-1 and TRBJ2-3; D ambiguous. This CDR3 is 13 amino acids long. From germline, CDR1 is SGHRS and CDR2 YFSETQ. Trimming took 10 bases from V and 2 from J, leaving 14 bases between them. The CDR3 bases are TGCGCCTCTGGGCCTGTCTCCACAGATACGCAGTATTTT. This gives the protein CASGPVSTDTQYF.

V gene TRBV10-2 combines with J gene TRBJ1-1; D might be TRBD1 (5 bases). Germline V gene lookup returns CDR1 WSHSY and CDR2 SAAADI. The V end was cut by 9 bases, the J end by 11 bases, with 22 bases between. This CDR3 region has 13 residues. CDR3: CASRDSGILEAFF. CDR3 DNA: TGCGCCAGTCGGGACTCGGGCATCCTTGAGGCTTTCTTT.

The J gene is TRBJ2-5, the V gene TRBV5-4; D unclear. The germline V gene encodes CDR1 SGHNT and CDR2 YYREEE (reference sequence). The CDR3 loop spans 15 amino acids. The V gene lost 4 bases and the J gene lost 3 bases, with 16 bases spanning the gap. The CDR3 loop is CASSPARHGKETQYF. Here the CDR3 DNA reads TGTGCCAGCAGCCCGGCACGACATGGTAAAGAGACCCAGTACTTC.

V and J are TRBV5-1 and TRBJ2-3, with 14 bases fitting TRBD2. CDR3 size: 18 residues. The germline V gene has CDR1 SGHRS and CDR2 YFSETQ. Trimming removed 4 bases from V and 2 bases from J; junction bases left unmatched: 9. The CDR3 region has the DNA TGCGCCAGCAGCGTTAGGGGACTAGCGGGAGCCAACACAGATACGCAGTATTTT. Its translation is CASSVRGLAGANTDTQYF.

This rearrangement joins TRBV14 to TRBJ1-1, with TRBD1 as a possible D gene (5 bases). Trimming stripped 2 bases from V and 3 bases from J, with 10 bases between. The V gene's germline CDR1 is SGHDN and CDR2 FVKESK. The CDR3 has 14 amino acids. Here the CDR3 DNA reads TGTGCCAGCAGCCAATATGTCAGGGACACTGAAGCTTTCTTT. Translated, it gives CASSQYVRDTEAFF.

The chain recombines TRBV18 with TRBJ2-7; tentative D call: TRBD2 (6 bases). Germline-derived CDR1 and CDR2 are KGHSH and LQKENI. V lost 3 bases, J lost 0 bases, and 15 bases lay in between. This CDR3 has 16 amino acids. The chain's CDR3 is CASSPQGGASSYEQYF. The CDR3 DNA follows: TGTGCCAGCTCACCTCAGGGCGGGGCTAGCTCCTACGAGCAGTACTTC.

This rearrangement joins TRBV28 to TRBJ2-2; TRBD2 matches 8 bases. V lost 3 bases to trimming and J lost 4 bases; unmatched junction nucleotides: 7. Looked up from germline, CDR1 is MDHEN and CDR2 is SYDVKM. CDR3 size: 16 residues. CDR3 region: CASSLRTSGSTGELFF. Written as DNA, the CDR3 is TGTGCCAGCAGTTTGAGAACTAGCGGAAGCACCGGGGAGCTGTTTTTT.